The 19 T cell receptor beta chains below come from one sample, sequenced in a study of blood T cell repertoires in COVID-19. Assay: immunoSEQ multiplex PCR; the TCRdb copy retains only in-frame clones and omits some. Of approximately 100,000 clones detected, nearly 90% appear once; the ten largest clones hold 2.5% to 3.5%. The sequencing input was peripheral blood. These receptors came from a man aged 45-60 years in a cohort sampled during active COVID-19.

The gene calls are TRBV12-3 or TRBV12-4 and TRBJ1-5; 8 nucleotides match TRBD1. V was pared by 4 bases and J by 5 bases, with 1 base of the junction left unmatched. The CDR3 is 13 residues long. The CDR3 nucleotides read TGTGCCAGCAGTTCACAGGGGGATCAGCCCCAGCATTTT. Its translation is CASSSQGDQPQHF.

The rearrangement uses TRBV9 and TRBJ2-3, with D possibly TRBD2 on 6 matching bases. The germline V gene has CDR1 SGDLS and CDR2 YYNGEE. V shed 0 bases and J shed 4 bases, with 12 bases lying between them. The CDR3 is made up of 15 amino acids. CDR3 sequence reads: CASSVEASASDTQYF. In nucleotides, the CDR3 is TGTGCCAGCAGCGTAGAGGCTAGCGCATCAGATACGCAGTATTTT.

The gene calls are TRBV28 and TRBJ2-2; maybe TRBD1 (6 bases). Between the trimmed V and J ends, which lost 8 bases and 5 bases, there was a span of 21 bases. In germline, CDR1 is MDHEN, CDR2 SYDVKM. The CDR3 is 16 amino acids. This CDR3 reads CASSLRLGAGTGELFF. Written as DNA, the CDR3 is TGTGCCAGCTCCCTCCGATTGGGGGCGGGTACCGGGGAGCTGTTTTTT.

Only a few counts were recorded for this clone. The chain joins TRBV2 to TRBJ2-1, with TRBD1 identical over 10 bases. The CDR3 consists of 14 residues. Germline V CDR1 and CDR2: SNHLY, FYNNEI. V lost 6 bases, J lost 8 bases, and 7 bases stayed unmatched. CDR3 loop: CASSAGQGRDEQFF. For the CDR3, the DNA is TGTGCCAGCAGCGCGGGACAGGGGAGGGATGAGCAGTTCTTC. Full variable domain (remainder filled in from reference TRBV2 and TRBJ2-1): EPEVTQTPSHQVTQMGQEVILRCVPISNHLYFYWYRQILGQKVEFLVSFYNNEISEKSEIFDDQFSVERPDGSNFTLKIRSTKLEDSAMYFCASSAGQGRDEQFFGPGTRLTVL.

The DNA for the CDR3 is TGTGCCAGTAGTCCCGGGGTATTCACAGATACGCAGTATTTT. Translating gives CASSPGVFTDTQYF. V usage is TRBV19 and J usage is TRBJ2-3; a weak D match, TRBD2 (5 bases). The germline V gene has CDR1 LNHDA and CDR2 SQIVND (reference sequence). This CDR3 region has 14 residues. V shed 5 bases and J shed 2 bases, with 11 bases lying between them. The full variable domain, with the rest looked up from reference TRBV19 and TRBJ2-3, is DGGITQSPKYLFRKEGQNVTLSCEQNLNHDAMYWYRQDPGQGLRLIYYSQIVNDFQKGDIAEGYSVSREKKESFPLTVTSAQKNPTAFYLCASSPGVFTDTQYFGPGTRLTVL.

This rearrangement joins TRBV9 to TRBJ2-2; 8 bases fit TRBD2. The CDR3 contains 15 residues. Germline assignment: CDR1 SGDLS and CDR2 YYNGEE. J was trimmed by 0 bases and V by 4 bases; bases with no gene match: 2. In DNA form, the CDR3 reads TGTGCCAGCAGCTTTAGCGGGACGAACACCGGGGAGCTGTTTTTT. It codes for CASSFSGTNTGELFF.

The chain uses TRBV10-2 and TRBJ2-1, with 10 bases aligning to TRBD2. The V segment lost 6 bases and the J segment 5 bases; nucleotides outside the gene matches: 13. Germline assignment: CDR1 WSHSY and CDR2 SAAADI. The CDR3 consists of 17 residues. Here the CDR3 DNA reads TGCGCCAGCAGGAACAGGGCAGCGGGGGGGGTCCACAATGAGCAGTTCTTC. Protein: CASRNRAAGGVHNEQFF.

This clone was seen only once. The V gene is TRBV7-8, the J gene TRBJ1-5; 9 bases are shared with TRBD1. V was clipped by 4 bases and J by 3 bases; unmatched bases: 4. In germline, CDR1 is SGHVS, CDR2 FQNEAQ. This CDR3 has 15 residues. CDR3 region: CASSSGQGPNQPQHF. CDR3 nucleotide sequence: TGTGCCAGCAGCTCCGGACAGGGGCCCAATCAGCCCCAGCATTTT.

The chain joins TRBV10-2 to TRBJ2-1; 8 positions match TRBD2. The J segment lost 2 bases and the V segment lost 5 bases, leaving 2 bases of the junction unmatched. CDR1 and CDR2 from the germline V gene are WSHSY and SAAADI. The CDR3 length is 14 residues. CDR3 loop: CASSSGGPYNEQFF. CDR3 coding DNA: TGCGCCAGCAGTTCGGGGGGGCCCTACAATGAGCAGTTCTTC.

The chain is built from TRBV10-3 and TRBJ2-7; 7 bases match TRBD1. There are 12 residues in the CDR3. Per the germline V gene, CDR1 is ENHRY and CDR2 is SYGVKD. The junction had 6 bases not matched to a gene; V was cut back by 6 bases and J by 7 bases. The CDR3 here is CAISATGEEQYV. In DNA, the CDR3 is TGTGCCATCAGCGCCACAGGGGAAGAGCAGTACGTC.

The chain carries TRBV3-1 (or the pseudogene TRBV3-2) and TRBJ2-6, with D possibly being TRBD2 (5 bases). The CDR3 consists of 14 residues. Germline assignment: CDR1 LGHDT and CDR2 YNNKEL (reference sequence). V was pared by 5 bases and J by 0 bases, with 5 bases between. The CDR3, as DNA: TGTGCCAGCAGCGCGGGCTCTGGGGCCAACGTCCTGACTTTC. It specifies CASSAGSGANVLTF.

The V gene is TRBV4-1, the J gene TRBJ1-2; 9 nucleotides line up with TRBD1. Germline CDR1 and CDR2: MGHRA and YSYEKL. There are 15 residues in the CDR3. J lost 4 bases, V lost 4 bases, and 7 bases had no gene match. The CDR3 spells CASSPDGQGSYGYTF. CDR3 nucleotides: TGCGCCAGCAGCCCGGACGGACAGGGGAGCTATGGCTACACCTTC.

The genes are TRBV5-5 and TRBJ1-2, with 10 bases that match TRBD1. V was clipped by 4 bases and J by 7 bases; unmatched bases: 16. This CDR3 has 17 amino acids. Germline V CDR1 and CDR2: SGHKS, YYEKEE (reference sequence). CDR3 sequence reads: CASSRPLTGGTSGGYTF. Here the CDR3 DNA reads TGTGCCAGCAGCCGTCCCTTGACAGGGGGCACTTCTGGTGGCTACACCTTC.

In the case of this clone: Compared with germline, one end of the junction differs, possibly owing to a read error. The chain couples TRBV6-5 to TRBJ1-2; 10 bases line up with TRBD1. Germline CDR1 reads MNHEY; CDR2 reads SVGAGI. CDR3 length: 11 amino acids. DNA of the CDR3: TGTGCCAGCAGTTCCGGGACAGGGGTCTCCTTC. Translating it yields CASSSGTGVSF.

This rearrangement joins TRBV28 to TRBJ2-6, with TRBD1 matching over 10 bases. The CDR3 runs to 18 residues. Germline V lookup: CDR1 MDHEN, CDR2 SYDVKM. With V trimmed by 2 bases and J by 0 bases, 4 bases remained unmatched. The CDR3 loop reads CASSLPGQGISGANVLTF. Written as DNA, the CDR3 is TGTGCCAGCAGTTTACCGGGACAGGGGATCTCTGGGGCCAACGTCCTGACTTTC.

The rearrangement links TRBV7-6 to TRBJ2-3, with TRBD1 as a possible D gene (6 bases). CDR3 size: 16 residues. Germline loops: CDR1 SGHVS, CDR2 FNYEAQ. Trimming took 1 base from V and 7 from J, leaving 18 bases between them. CDR3 loop: CASSLGPGTTVNTQYF. CDR3 sequence (DNA): TGTGCCAGCAGCTTAGGTCCTGGGACAACCGTAAATACGCAGTATTTT.

The rearrangement joins TRBV11-3 to TRBJ2-5; the match to TRBD1 covers 9 bases. CDR1 and CDR2 (germline): SGHNT, YENEEA. The V gene end was trimmed by 6 bases and the J gene end by 4 bases; junction bases not matched to a gene: 6. The CDR3 is 14 amino acids. The chain's CDR3 is CASSSTGGIETQYF. The CDR3 DNA is TGTGCCAGCAGTTCAACAGGGGGCATAGAGACCCAGTACTTC.

This chain joins TRBV9 and TRBJ1-4; TRBD1 is a possible D gene (5 bases). Germline V lookup: CDR1 SGDLS, CDR2 YYNGEE. CDR3 length: 15 amino acids. V lost 4 bases to trimming and J lost 6 bases, with 16 bases between them. CDR3 in amino acids: CASSPDGGVHEKLFF. The DNA for the CDR3 is TGTGCCAGCAGCCCTGACGGAGGGGTGCATGAAAAACTGTTTTTT.

The rearrangement joins TRBV6-2 or TRBV6-3 to TRBJ2-3; D gene uncertain. V lost 0 bases to trimming and J lost 3 bases, with 10 bases between them. The CDR3 consists of 15 residues. Germline values: CDR1 MNHEY, CDR2 SVGEGT. CDR3 protein: CASSYSGQATDTQYF. The CDR3, as DNA: TGTGCCAGCAGTTACTCGGGTCAGGCTACAGATACGCAGTATTTT.